This TCR beta chain is from a study of cytomegalovirus exposure and HLA in healthy donors. Germline assignment: CDR1 GTSNPN and CDR2 SVGIG (reference sequence). The CDR3 spans 14 residues. Primers for the PCR totalled 60 Vbeta and 13 Jbeta. The table came from immunoSEQ multiplex PCR; TCRdb's copy has only in-frame clones and leaves some out. The table lists under 200,000 clones, roughly 75% of them singletons, with roughly 7.6% in the top ten. A remark on this clone: No antigen is known for it.

The study's findings and limits: Both high specificity and high sensitivity reportedly marked the classifier's diagnosis of cytomegalovirus status.

The material sequenced was PBMCs. The chain has TRBV30 and TRBJ2-1, with D perhaps TRBD2 (6 bases). The receptor was derived from a woman in her thirties or forties in good health and CMV-seropositive. The CDR3 sequence: CAVRGGVSYNEQFF. For the CDR3, the DNA is TGTGCGGTCAGAGGCGGGGTCTCCTACAATGAGCAGTTCTTC.